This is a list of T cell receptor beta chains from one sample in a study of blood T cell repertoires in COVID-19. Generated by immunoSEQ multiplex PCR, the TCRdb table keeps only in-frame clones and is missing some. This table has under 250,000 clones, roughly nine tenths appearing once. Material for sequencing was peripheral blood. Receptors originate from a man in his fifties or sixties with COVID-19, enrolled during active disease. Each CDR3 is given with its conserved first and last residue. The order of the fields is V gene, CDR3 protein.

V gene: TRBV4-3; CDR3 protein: CASSQGYSGNSYEQYF
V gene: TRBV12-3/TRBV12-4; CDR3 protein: CASTQVGGTEAFF
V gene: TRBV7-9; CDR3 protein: CASSLADGSGFSTGETQYF
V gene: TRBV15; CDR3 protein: CATSIGLGRGEQFF
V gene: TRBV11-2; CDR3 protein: CASSLGRVYGYTF
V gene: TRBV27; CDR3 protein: CATRQGTYGYTF
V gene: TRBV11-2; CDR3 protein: CASSPDRGYEQYF
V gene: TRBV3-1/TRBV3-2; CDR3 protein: CASSQGLAPAEDRGPYEQYF
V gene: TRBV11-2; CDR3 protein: CASSDRGRVSYGYTF
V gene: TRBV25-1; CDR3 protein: CASSALGGDYGYTF
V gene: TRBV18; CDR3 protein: CASSGQGAFYGYTF
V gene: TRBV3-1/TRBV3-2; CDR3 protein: CASSRQVSGNTIYF
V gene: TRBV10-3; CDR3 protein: CAISETSGVDNSPLHF
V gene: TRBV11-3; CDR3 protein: CASGGEGNEQFF
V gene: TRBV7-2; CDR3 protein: CASSLASGYYNEQFF
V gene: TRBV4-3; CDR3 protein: CASSQGQVGMNTEAFF
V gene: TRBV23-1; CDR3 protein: CASSQSRGRGEVEQYF
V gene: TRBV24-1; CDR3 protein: CATSARDRGLGGYTF
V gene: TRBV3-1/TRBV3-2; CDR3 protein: CASSQPGRGWNEQYF
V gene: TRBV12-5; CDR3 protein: CASGFPSRVLVQYF
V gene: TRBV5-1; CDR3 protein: CASSLVQGGETQYF
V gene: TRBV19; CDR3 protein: CASRILGAGGLTEAFF
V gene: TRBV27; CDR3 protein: CASSLAGGGTYEQFF